This T cell receptor beta chain appears in the sequencing data of a study of shared clonotypes between healthy human individuals. Study conclusions and caveats: An anticipated effect of sequencing depth on clonotype sharing among donors was recognized.

As for this clone: Its specificity is unknown.

This table comes from immunoSEQ multiplex PCR, and its TCRdb copy is limited to in-frame clones, with some not included. The sample consists of 550,000 to 600,000 clones, roughly 98% of them appearing once. Positive CCR7 selection of CD45RO-negative cells yielded the naive CD8 cells, and terminally differentiated effector memory CD45RA+ cells were excluded. Every contributor of samples was a Caucasian grown-up residing in Nashville, Tennessee. The CDR3 totals 12 residues. Trimming removed 6 bases from V and 5 bases from J, with 11 bases in between. Germline V gene sequence: CDR1 SGHAT, CDR2 FQNNGV. V gene TRBV11-2 combines with J gene TRBJ2-7, with D unclear. The clonotype was recovered from a man aged 25-40 years in good health. The specimen sequenced was naive CD8+ T cells sorted from blood. The CDR3, as DNA: TGTGCCAGCAGGCGAGGTGGGAACGAGCAGTACTTC. Its translation is CASRRGGNEQYF.